What follows is one TCR beta chain and its context. This entry is derived from a study of control samples from healthy donors and cancer patients. CDR3 length: 13 amino acids. The ends were cut back, 6 bases at V and 3 bases at J, with 12 bases in the middle. In germline, CDR1 is MNHEY, CDR2 SVGEGT. Some clones are missing from TCRdb's copy, which holds only in-frame ones; the method was immunoSEQ multiplex PCR. The sample lists 70,000 to 100,000 clones; 70% to 90% were seen once. Sequenced material: PBMCs. The V gene is TRBV6-2 or TRBV6-3, the J gene TRBJ2-7, with a tentative D call TRBD2 (5 bases). The receptor was isolated from a woman in her fifties or sixties with head and neck cancer. CDR3 sequence (DNA): TGTGCCAGCAGCCCAATTCGGGGCTACGAGCAGTACTTC. This sequence encodes CASSPIRGYEQYF.